The sequence of this T cell receptor (beta chain) was determined in a study of T-cell reconstitution after alpha-beta-depleted transplantation in children. The germline V gene encodes CDR1 SGHRS and CDR2 YFSETQ. This CDR3 has 15 amino acids. This clonotype was found many times. At one end, the junction sequence differs from germline, possibly due to a read error. Unique molecular identifiers featured in how the TCRbeta library was prepared. In TCRdb, the PCR reads were re-called with MiXCR into one record per CDR3 protein. The repertoire includes over 150,000 distinct CDR3 sequences, roughly 6.8% of them detected once, and 3% to 3.5% sits in the top ten.

The sequences come from PBMCs from the stem cell graft donor, collected from the stem cell graft. The chain carries TRBV5-1 and TRBJ2-3, with 10 positions matching TRBD2. This sequence originates from a human donor who donated a stem cell graft to a child with Wiskott-Aldrich syndrome. The CDR3 loop reads CASSSGLAGTDTQYF. CDR3 nucleotide sequence: TGTGCCAGCAGCTCCGGACTAGCGGGCACAGATACGCAGTATTTT.